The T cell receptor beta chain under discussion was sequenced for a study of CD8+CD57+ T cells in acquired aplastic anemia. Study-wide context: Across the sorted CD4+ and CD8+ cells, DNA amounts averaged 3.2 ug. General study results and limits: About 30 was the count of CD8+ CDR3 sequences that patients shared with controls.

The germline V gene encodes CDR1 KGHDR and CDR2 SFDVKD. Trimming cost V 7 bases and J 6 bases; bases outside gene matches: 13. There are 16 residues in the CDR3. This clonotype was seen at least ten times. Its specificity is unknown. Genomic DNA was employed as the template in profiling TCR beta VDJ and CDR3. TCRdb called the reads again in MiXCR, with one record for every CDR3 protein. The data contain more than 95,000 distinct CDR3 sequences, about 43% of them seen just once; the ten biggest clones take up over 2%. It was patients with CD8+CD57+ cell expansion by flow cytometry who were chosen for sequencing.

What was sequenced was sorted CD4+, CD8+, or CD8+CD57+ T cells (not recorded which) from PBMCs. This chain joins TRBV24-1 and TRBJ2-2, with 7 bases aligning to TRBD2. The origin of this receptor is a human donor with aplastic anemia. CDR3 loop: CATSPPSAGVAGELFF. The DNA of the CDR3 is TGTGCCACCAGCCCCCCTTCGGCGGGGGTTGCCGGGGAGCTGTTTTTT.